This T cell receptor beta chain originates from a study of blood T cell repertoires in COVID-19. Between the trimmed V and J ends, which lost 0 bases and 8 bases, there was a span of 10 bases. The CDR3 runs 14 residues. In germline, CDR1 is KGHSH, CDR2 LQKENI. Sequenced by immunoSEQ multiplex PCR; TCRdb stores in-frame clones only, minus some. The data hold about 250,000 clones, with around 83% observed a single time. Sequenced input: peripheral blood. The rearrangement links TRBV18 to TRBJ1-4; D is unresolved. The TCR comes from a man aged 35-49 years with active or convalescent COVID-19. In nucleotides, the CDR3 is TGTGCCAGCTCACCACCCCAGTTACAGGAAAAACTGTTTTTT. It codes for CASSPPQLQEKLFF.